This is a list of T cell receptor beta chains from one sample in a study of blood T cell repertoires in COVID-19. TCRdb keeps only in-frame clones here, not all; method: immunoSEQ multiplex PCR. The table shows over 150,000 clones, with 80% to 90% occurring only once. The sequenced sample consisted of peripheral blood. The receptors come from a woman aged 60-70 years with COVID-19, enrolled during active disease. The CDR3 runs from the conserved cysteine through the conserved F or W. The order of the fields is J gene, D gene, V gene, clone size, CDR3 protein, CDR3 DNA. D genes are given only for firm matches. The listing skips clone size in some rows; elsewhere it reads once, few, many or a size class.

J: TRBJ2-1; D: .; V: TRBV7-3; size: .; CDR3: CASRPTGKTYNEQFF; DNA: TGTGCCAGCAGACCCACAGGGAAAACTTACAATGAGCAGTTCTTC
J: TRBJ1-5; D: .; V: TRBV5-8; size: .; CDR3: CASSLERGSRRNQPQHF; DNA: TGTGCCAGCAGCTTGGAAAGGGGCTCCCGTCGCAATCAGCCCCAGCATTTT
J: TRBJ1-1; D: TRBD1; V: TRBV6-6; size: .; CDR3: CASSYKGQGEDTEAFF; DNA: TGTGCCAGCAGTTACAAGGGACAGGGGGAGGACACTGAAGCTTTCTTT
J: TRBJ2-1; D: TRBD2; V: TRBV4-2; size: .; CDR3: CASSQEGGAYNEQFF; DNA: TGTGCCAGCAGCCAAGAGGGGGGGGCCTACAATGAGCAGTTCTTC
J: TRBJ2-3; D: TRBD2; V: TRBV29-1; size: once; CDR3: CSVGRGADTQYF; DNA: TGCAGCGTTGGACGGGGGGCAGATACGCAGTATTTT
J: TRBJ1-5; D: .; V: TRBV7-2; size: .; CDR3: CASSFNSNQPQHF; DNA: TGTGCCAGCAGCTTTAATAGCAATCAGCCCCAGCATTTT
J: TRBJ1-6; D: TRBD1; V: TRBV27; size: .; CDR3: CASSTRQGRYNSPLHF; DNA: TGTGCCAGCAGTACTAGACAGGGTCGGTATAATTCACCCCTCCACTTT
J: TRBJ2-1; D: TRBD2; V: TRBV2; size: .; CDR3: CASSGTSGRGYNEQFF; DNA: TGTGCCAGCAGCGGGACTAGCGGGAGGGGCTACAATGAGCAGTTCTTC
J: TRBJ1-2; D: TRBD1; V: TRBV5-1; size: .; CDR3: CASSLAVTGGDGYTF; DNA: TGCGCCAGCAGCTTGGCCGTTACAGGGGGCGATGGCTACACCTTC
J: TRBJ2-1; D: TRBD2; V: TRBV6-1; size: .; CDR3: CASSEGSSGNREQFF; DNA: TGTGCCAGCAGTGAAGGGTCTAGCGGGAATCGTGAGCAGTTCTTC
J: TRBJ2-7; D: .; V: TRBV18; size: .; CDR3: CASSPDRAYEQYF; DNA: TGTGCCAGCTCACCAGACAGAGCCTACGAGCAGTACTTC
J: TRBJ1-2; D: .; V: TRBV30; size: .; CDR3: CAWTSPGRYPLYGYTF; DNA: TGTGCCTGGACCTCACCAGGGCGATACCCTCTCTATGGCTACACCTTC
J: TRBJ1-5; D: TRBD1; V: TRBV5-6; size: once; CDR3: CASSREGQAPGSNQPQHF; DNA: TGTGCCAGCAGCAGAGAGGGACAGGCCCCCGGGAGCAATCAGCCCCAGCATTTT
J: TRBJ1-2; D: TRBD1; V: TRBV6-5; size: .; CDR3: CASSTTGMNGYTF; DNA: TGTGCCAGCAGTACGACAGGGATGAACGGCTACACCTTC
J: TRBJ1-1; D: TRBD1; V: TRBV18; size: .; CDR3: CASSPPGQGALKGEAFF; DNA: TGTGCCAGCTCACCGCCGGGACAGGGGGCTTTAAAGGGTGAAGCTTTCTTT
J: TRBJ1-5; D: TRBD1; V: TRBV30; size: few; CDR3: CAWNRGSNQPQHF; DNA: TGTGCCTGGAACAGGGGAAGCAATCAGCCCCAGCATTTT
J: TRBJ1-2; D: TRBD1; V: TRBV29-1; size: many; CDR3: CSVGDSLVGGYTF; DNA: TGCAGCGTCGGGGACAGTCTAGTGGGTGGCTACACCTTC
J: TRBJ2-1; D: TRBD2; V: TRBV18; size: .; CDR3: CASSPTNTLAGDEQFF; DNA: TGTGCCAGCTCACCCACTAACACACTAGCGGGGGATGAGCAGTTCTTC
J: TRBJ2-1; D: .; V: TRBV7-3; size: .; CDR3: CASSPTARLIGNEQFF; DNA: TGTGCCAGCAGCCCAACCGCGCGGCTAATCGGGAATGAGCAGTTCTTC
J: TRBJ2-1; D: .; V: TRBV30; size: .; CDR3: CAWSTNQKEQFF; DNA: TGTGCCTGGAGTACAAACCAGAAGGAGCAGTTCTTC
J: TRBJ1-3; D: TRBD1; V: TRBV5-8; size: .; CDR3: CASSHRGVSGNTIYF; DNA: TGTGCCAGCAGTCACAGGGGTGTCTCTGGAAACACCATATATTTT
J: TRBJ2-1; D: TRBD2; V: TRBV2; size: many; CDR3: CASSETSGRINRGEQFF; DNA: TGTGCCAGCAGTGAAACTAGCGGGAGGATCAACCGAGGGGAGCAGTTCTTC
J: TRBJ1-1; D: .; V: TRBV25-1; size: .; CDR3: CASWGDGWNTEAFF; DNA: TGTGCCAGCTGGGGGGACGGGTGGAACACTGAAGCTTTCTTT
J: TRBJ1-4; D: TRBD1; V: TRBV5-1; size: .; CDR3: CASSLSRQGSNEKLFF; DNA: TGCGCCAGCAGCTTGTCCCGACAGGGGAGTAATGAAAAACTGTTTTTT
J: TRBJ1-1; D: .; V: TRBV3-1/TRBV3-2; size: few; CDR3: CASSQRPGAYTEAFF; DNA: TGTGCCAGCAGCCAACGACCAGGGGCATACACTGAAGCTTTCTTT
J: TRBJ1-6; D: .; V: TRBV7-2; size: .; CDR3: CASSLARRQANSPLHF; DNA: TGTGCCAGCAGCTTAGCGAGAAGACAGGCTAATTCACCCCTCCACTTT
J: TRBJ1-1; D: .; V: TRBV7-9; size: few; CDR3: CASSLSVNTEAFF; DNA: TGTGCCAGCAGCTTATCAGTGAACACTGAAGCTTTCTTT
J: TRBJ2-1; D: .; V: TRBV21-1; size: .; CDR3: CASSKATSGRTNEQFF; DNA: TGTGCCAGCAGCAAAGCGACTAGCGGGAGGACCAATGAGCAGTTCTTC
J: TRBJ1-1; D: TRBD1; V: TRBV3-1/TRBV3-2; size: .; CDR3: CASSPRTGANRAFF; DNA: TGTGCCAGCAGCCCCCGGACAGGGGCGAACAGGGCTTTCTTT
J: TRBJ1-3; D: TRBD1; V: TRBV19; size: .; CDR3: CASRTGTGFSGNTIYF; DNA: TGTGCCAGTAGGACCGGGACAGGTTTCTCTGGAAACACCATATATTTT